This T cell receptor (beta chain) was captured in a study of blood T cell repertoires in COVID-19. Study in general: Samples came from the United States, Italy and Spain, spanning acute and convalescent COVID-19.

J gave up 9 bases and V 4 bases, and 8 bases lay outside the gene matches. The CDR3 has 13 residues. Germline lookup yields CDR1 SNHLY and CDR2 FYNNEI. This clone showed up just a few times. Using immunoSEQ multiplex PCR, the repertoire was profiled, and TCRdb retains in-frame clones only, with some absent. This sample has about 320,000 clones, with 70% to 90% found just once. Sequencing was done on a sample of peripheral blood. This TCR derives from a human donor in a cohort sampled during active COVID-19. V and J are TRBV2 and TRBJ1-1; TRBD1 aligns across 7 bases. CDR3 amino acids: CASSARWDSKAFF. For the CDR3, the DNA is TGTGCCAGCAGTGCGCGCTGGGACAGCAAAGCTTTCTTT.